This T cell receptor beta chain derives from a study of cytomegalovirus exposure and HLA in healthy donors. Regarding the study as a whole: The majority of CMV-associated TCR beta chains were reported as apparently HLA-restricted in a later analysis. Of the V segments, some could not be distinguished, including TRBV6-2 and TRBV6-3, and were excluded. Later examination showed HLA-associated TCR beta chains had greater clonal expansion than equally common others. Later findings reportedly placed an Asian-associated ancestry cluster below the approximately 670-donor mean for N-insertions.

A note on this clone: The antigen remains unidentified.

The CDR3 length is 16 residues. V lost 2 bases and J lost 0, with 11 bases in between. CDR1 is SGHRS and CDR2 is YFSETQ in the germline V gene. 13 Jbeta primers and 60 Vbeta primers were used for the PCR. Produced via immunoSEQ multiplex PCR; TCRdb's table is partial and in-frame only. Here the sample spans about 160,000 clones, around 67% being singletons. The sequenced material came from PBMCs. The receptor comes from a young woman in good health and CMV-seropositive. J is TRBJ2-2 and V is TRBV5-1; D perhaps matches TRBD2 (5 bases). CDR3 amino acids: CASSFLGRANTGELFF. In DNA, the CDR3 is TGCGCCAGCAGCTTTCTAGGGCGGGCGAACACCGGGGAGCTGTTTTTT.